This entry is about one TCR beta chain. As yet, its antigen is unknown. This specimen belongs to a study of post-analysis software for immune sequencing data. cDNA libraries for TCR beta contained unique molecular identifiers. TCRdb reanalysed the PCR reads using MiXCR and keeps one entry per CDR3 protein. This table holds hundreds of thousands of distinct CDR3 sequences, around 64% found once. The germline gives CDR1 KGHSH, CDR2 LQKENI. CDR3 length equals 14 residues. Points from the study as a whole: There were a handful of TRBV segments more frequent in patients than controls, and TRBV5-6, TRBV5-1 and TRBV20-1 were among them. People with multiple sclerosis had a significantly lower normalized Chao1 diversity than controls did.

The sample taken for sequencing was blood. This chain connects TRBV18 to TRBJ2-4; D is possibly TRBD1 (6 bases). The J call is uncertain, as TRBJ2-7 better fits the DNA end. This TCR came from a girl between 2 and 10 years old with multiple sclerosis. CDR3 in amino acids: CASSPLPRGSEQYF. The CDR3 DNA reads as TGTGCCAGCTCACCCCTACCCAGGGGATCCGAGCAGTACTTC.